These 18 T cell receptor beta chains share one sample of origin, sequenced in a study of control samples from healthy donors and cancer patients. Produced via immunoSEQ multiplex PCR; TCRdb's table is partial and in-frame only. Of under 450,000 clones in the sample, 75% to 95% are singletons; the top ten hold 5.5% to 8%. Sequenced: PBMCs. The receptors come from a man in his forties with head and neck cancer.

The V and J genes are TRBV28 and TRBJ2-7, with 8 bases identical to TRBD1. The V and J ends lost 5 bases and 3 bases, in that order; junction bases with no gene match: 6. Germline V CDR1 and CDR2: MDHEN, SYDVKM. This CDR3 contains 14 residues. CDR3 sequence: CASSPGQGLYEQYF. CDR3 coding DNA: TGTGCCAGCAGTCCCGGACAGGGTCTCTACGAGCAGTACTTC.

The chain couples TRBV7-2 to TRBJ2-3; 8 bases align to TRBD2. The germline gives CDR1 SGHTA, CDR2 FQGNSA. This CDR3 spans 15 amino acids. With V trimmed by 1 base and J by 1 base, 1 base remained unmatched. In DNA form, the CDR3 reads TGTGCCAGCAGCTTAGTGACTAGCGGCACAGATACGCAGTATTTT. Protein product: CASSLVTSGTDTQYF. The whole variable domain, filled in from reference TRBV7-2 and TRBJ2-3, reads GAGVSQSPSNKVTEKGKDVELRCDPISGHTALYWYRQSLGQGLEFLIYFQGNSAPDKSGLPSDRFSAERTGGSVSTLTIQRTQQEDSAVYLCASSLVTSGTDTQYFGPGTRLTVL.

The rearrangement links TRBV7-9 to TRBJ2-7; the match to TRBD1 covers 12 bases. The V segment lost 2 bases and the J segment 5 bases; nucleotides outside the gene matches: 10. CDR1 and CDR2 (germline): SEHNR, FQNEAQ (reference sequence). CDR3 length: 17 residues. CDR3 in amino acids: CASSLLPGTGGGDEQYF. The CDR3 DNA is TGTGCCAGCAGCTTACTTCCGGGGACAGGGGGCGGCGACGAGCAGTACTTC.

The rearrangement uses TRBV28 and TRBJ1-4, with D hard to call. Trimming took off 6 bases at V and 8 bases at J, with 19 bases between the two ends. This CDR3 is built from 15 residues. Germline V gives CDR1 MDHEN, CDR2 SYDVKM. CDR3 coding DNA: TGTGCCAGCAGCCGAGGAGGACTCACCTGGGAAAAACTGTTTTTT. Its protein product is CASSRGGLTWEKLFF.

This chain joins TRBV4-1 and TRBJ2-7; TRBD2 aligns across 7 bases. The CDR3 consists of 16 residues. Germline V gene sequence: CDR1 MGHRA, CDR2 YSYEKL. J lost 3 bases, V lost 3 bases, and 11 bases had no gene match. CDR3 amino acids: CASSQEATGGGYEQYF. The CDR3 DNA follows: TGCGCCAGCAGCCAGGAAGCTACAGGCGGGGGCTACGAGCAGTACTTC.

The genes are TRBV18 and TRBJ1-5, with 7 bases that match TRBD1. Looked up from germline, CDR1 is KGHSH and CDR2 is LQKENI. V was pared by 4 bases and J by 4 bases, with 10 bases of the junction left unmatched. The CDR3 has 16 residues. CDR3 sequence (DNA): TGTGCCAGCTCACTCTCCCGGGACAGTGCTAATCAGCCCCAGCATTTT. It translates to CASSLSRDSANQPQHF.

The V gene is TRBV5-1, the J gene TRBJ2-7; D call uncertain. The CDR3 loop spans 14 amino acids. Trimming removed 3 bases from V and 5 bases from J, with 15 bases in between. CDR1 is SGHRS and CDR2 is YFSETQ in the germline V gene. CDR3 nucleotide sequence: TGCGCCAGCAGCTCCCCGGCCAACGGCAACGAGCAGTACTTC. Protein sequence: CASSSPANGNEQYF.

This chain links TRBV18 with TRBJ1-5; TRBD1 matches 8 bases. Germline V gives CDR1 KGHSH, CDR2 LQKENI. This CDR3 has 14 amino acids. Trimming cost V 5 bases and J 6 bases; bases outside gene matches: 6. CDR3 sequence (DNA): TGTGCCAGCTCATCACAGGGGGACGTTCAGCCCCAGCATTTT. Residues: CASSSQGDVQPQHF.

The V and J genes are TRBV30 and TRBJ2-5; 9 nucleotides match TRBD1. With V trimmed by 4 bases and J by 4 bases, 4 bases remained unmatched. Germline CDR1 GTSNPN, CDR2 SVGIG (reference sequence). The CDR3 consists of 13 residues. CDR3 bases: TGTGCCTGGATGGAGGGACAGGGAGAGACCCAGTACTTC. This encodes CAWMEGQGETQYF.

This chain links TRBV28 with TRBJ1-1; weak D call: TRBD1 (6 bases). The germline gives CDR1 MDHEN, CDR2 SYDVKM. This CDR3 contains 14 residues. Trimming pared 7 bases from V and 1 base from J, leaving 13 bases between. The CDR3 region is CASKTGIKNTEAFF. In DNA, the CDR3 is TGTGCCAGCAAAACAGGGATTAAGAACACTGAAGCTTTCTTT.

This sequence joins TRBV28 and TRBJ2-1, with a tentative D call TRBD2 (6 bases). Trimming took off 2 bases at V and 4 bases at J, with 12 bases between the two ends. Germline lookup yields CDR1 MDHEN and CDR2 SYDVKM. This CDR3 has 15 residues. As DNA, the CDR3 is TGTGCCAGCAGTTTACGGCTAGCGAGTTACAATGAGCAGTTCTTC. This codes for CASSLRLASYNEQFF.

The genes are TRBV18 and TRBJ1-1, with D unresolved. Germline CDR1 is KGHSH and CDR2 is LQKENI. The CDR3 totals 12 residues. Trimming took off 2 bases at V and 7 bases at J, with 8 bases between the two ends. This CDR3 reads CASSPLRGEAFF. CDR3 bases: TGTGCCAGCTCACCATTGAGAGGTGAAGCTTTCTTT.

The chain carries TRBV7-2 and TRBJ1-1; the D is unclear. CDR1 SGHTA and CDR2 FQGNSA come from the germline V gene. This CDR3 region has 14 residues. V lost 1 base to trimming and J lost 2 bases, with 8 bases between them. In DNA, the CDR3 is TGTGCCAGCAGCTTAGTCAGACTAAACACTGAAGCTTTCTTT. Translation: CASSLVRLNTEAFF.

This clone was counted only a few times. The V gene is TRBV29-1, the J gene TRBJ1-1; D ambiguous. V lost 3 bases and J lost 5, with 16 bases in between. CDR1 is SQVTM, CDR2 ANQGSEA, per germline. CDR3 length: 14 residues. The CDR3 nucleotides are TGCAGCGTTGAGATATGGGGAGTAGAAACTGAAGCTTTCTTT. Its translation is CSVEIWGVETEAFF.

V and J are TRBV28 and TRBJ2-7; a possible D gene is TRBD1 (6 bases). The CDR3 has 13 residues. The V gene's germline CDR1 is MDHEN and CDR2 SYDVKM. The V end lost 3 bases, the J end lost 2 bases, and 8 bases lay between the germline ends. The CDR3 reads CASSFTGPYEQYF. The CDR3 nucleotides read TGTGCCAGCAGTTTTACAGGGCCCTACGAGCAGTACTTC.

The chain joins TRBV10-3 to TRBJ2-2; 9 nucleotides match TRBD1. Germline V gene data show CDR1 as ENHRY and CDR2 as SYGVKD. The CDR3 is made up of 14 amino acids. V trimming: 11 bases; J trimming: 4 bases; junction bases outside the gene matches: 8. The CDR3 region is CAVRDRETTGELFF. CDR3 nucleotides: TGTGCCGTCCGGGACAGGGAGACCACCGGGGAGCTGTTTTTT.

This rearrangement joins TRBV19 to TRBJ2-3; a weak D match, TRBD2 (6 bases). CDR1 is LNHDA, CDR2 SQIVND, per germline (reference sequence). This CDR3 has 15 amino acids. V was pared by 4 bases and J by 6 bases, with 17 bases between. This chain's CDR3 is CASSRRDPLGDTQYF. The CDR3 DNA is TGTGCCAGTAGTAGGAGGGACCCATTAGGGGATACGCAGTATTTT.

This chain uses TRBV4-3 with TRBJ1-2, with no clear D. The CDR3 extends over 15 amino acids. The V end was cut by 0 bases, the J end by 2 bases, with 10 bases between. CDR1 and CDR2 from the germline V gene are LGHNA and YSLEER. CDR3 loop: CASSQEDGPNYGYTF. The CDR3 nucleotides read TGCGCCAGCAGCCAAGAGGACGGACCCAACTATGGCTACACCTTC.